This entry lists 25 T cell receptor beta chains sequenced from one sample in a study of human T cells and chemical hapten exposure. Via MiXCR, TCRdb re-called the RACE reads, giving one row per CDR3 protein. The sample holds approximately 260,000 distinct CDR3 sequences, more than 6.5% seen once. Time point: pre-sensitization, week 0. Treatment described: therapeutic diphenylcyclopropenone sensitization with weekly scalp DPC. Sequencing used whole blood, obtained in connection with sensitization to the hapten diphenylcyclopropenone (DPC). The receptor set was obtained from a woman between 40 and 50 years old with alopecia areata. Some clones in this sample may be carry-over from other donors' samples.

Concerning this clonotype: The junction differs from germline at one of its ends, possibly a read error. The chain uses TRBV6-2 or TRBV6-3 and TRBJ2-1; 7 bases fit TRBD2. Germline CDR1 is MNHEY and CDR2 is SVGEGT. This CDR3 region has 16 residues. This chain's CDR3 is CACSYDGGSSYNEQFF. The CDR3 DNA sequence: TGTGCCTGCAGTTACGATGGCGGGAGCTCCTACAATGAGCAGTTCTTC.

In this sample, this clonotype turned up a few times. V and J are TRBV29-1 and TRBJ1-3; D call uncertain. This CDR3 has 11 residues. V lost 6 bases to trimming and J lost 2 bases, with 5 bases between them. Germline CDR1 and CDR2: SQVTM and ANQGSEA. CDR3 nucleotides: TGCAGCGTCCAACCTGGAAACACCATATATTTT. The encoded protein is CSVQPGNTIYF. The whole variable domain, filled in from reference TRBV29-1 and TRBJ1-3, reads SAVISQKPSRDICQRGTSLTIQCQVDSQVTMMFWYRQQPGQSLTLIATANQGSEATYESGFVIDKFPISRPNLTFSTLTVSNMSPEDSSIYLCSVQPGNTIYFGEGSWLTVV.

There are many counts of this clonotype. The chain's CDR3 is CASSLEVAGSPLHF. CDR3 sequence (DNA): TGTGCCAGCAGCTTAGAGGTGGCTGGTTCACCCCTCCACTTT. The V gene is TRBV7-6, the J gene TRBJ1-6; no definite D call. Germline V gene data show CDR1 as SGHVS and CDR2 as FNYEAQ. Trimming pared 1 base from V and 9 bases from J, leaving 10 bases between. The CDR3 covers 14 residues.

This clonotype was counted at least ten times. The V and J genes are TRBV20-1 and TRBJ2-3; 8 bases align to TRBD2. J gave up 0 bases and V 0 bases, and 2 bases lay outside the gene matches. The CDR3 is 15 amino acids. The germline gives CDR1 DFQATT, CDR2 SNEGSKA (reference sequence). The CDR3 reads CSARDPSGSTDTQYF. As DNA, the CDR3 is TGCAGTGCTAGAGATCCTAGCGGGAGCACAGATACGCAGTATTTT.

The J gene is TRBJ1-2, the V gene TRBV5-1; D is possibly TRBD1 (6 bases). Germline CDR1 and CDR2: SGHRS and YFSETQ. This CDR3 contains 17 residues. Trimming removed 0 bases from V and 0 bases from J, with 15 bases in between. This chain's CDR3 is CASSLAARTATNYGYTF. The CDR3 DNA sequence: TGCGCCAGCAGCTTGGCCGCTCGGACAGCTACTAACTATGGCTACACCTTC.

This sequence joins TRBV3-2 and TRBJ2-7; the table gives TRBD2 as D, unverified against the DNA. TRBV3-2 is recorded as a pseudogene. The CDR3 runs 21 residues. CDR3 sequence reads: CASTLPRGGLAGGSPSYEQYF. In DNA form, the CDR3 reads TGTGCCAGCACCCTTCCCAGGGGGGGACTAGCGGGAGGGTCCCCCTCCTACGAGCAGTACTTC.

V is TRBV20-1 and J is TRBJ2-2; D gene uncertain. The CDR3 sequence is 12 residues long. V was pared by 3 bases and J by 3 bases, with 5 bases between. Per the germline V gene, CDR1 is DFQATT and CDR2 is SNEGSKA (reference sequence). This CDR3 is CSASPDTGELFF. The CDR3 DNA sequence: TGCAGTGCTAGCCCTGACACCGGGGAGCTGTTTTTT.

The gene calls are TRBV28 and TRBJ1-1, with TRBD1 as a possible D gene (5 bases). V shed 8 bases and J shed 14 bases, with 27 bases lying between them. CDR1 is MDHEN and CDR2 is SYDVKM in the germline V gene. This CDR3 has 14 amino acids. Here the CDR3 reads CASSTVQGTRGLFF. In DNA, the CDR3 is TGTGCCAGCTCTACCGTGCAGGGTACCCGAGGATTGTTCTTT.

CDR3 residues: CASSWGQGTTNEKLFF. The DNA of the CDR3 is TGTGCCAGCAGCTGGGGACAGGGGACAACTAATGAAAAACTGTTTTTT. This sequence joins TRBV5-5 and TRBJ1-4; 10 bases are shared with TRBD1. V dropped 3 bases and J dropped 0; count of bases not matched to a gene: 2. CDR3 size: 16 residues. Per germline, CDR1 SGHKS and CDR2 YYEKEE (reference sequence).

This sequence joins TRBV7-2 and TRBJ2-2, with D perhaps TRBD2 (5 bases). CDR1 SGHTA and CDR2 FQGNSA come from the germline V gene. Trimming left V 5 bases short and J 6 bases short, with 10 bases between. This CDR3 has 13 amino acids. The CDR3 DNA sequence: TGTGCCAGCAGCCAACTAGGAGCCGGGGAGCTGTTTTTT. This translates into CASSQLGAGELFF.

The DNA for the CDR3 is TGTGCCAGCAGCCAAGGGGGAAATGGCTACACCTTC. It encodes CASSQGGNGYTF. The gene calls are TRBV3-1 and TRBJ1-2; the D is unclear. This CDR3 is 12 amino acids long. In germline, CDR1 is LGHDT, CDR2 YNNKEL (reference sequence). V dropped 1 base and J dropped 6 bases, with 6 bases sitting between them. The variable domain in full, with the rest retrieved from reference TRBV3-1 and TRBJ1-2, is DTAVSQTPKYLVTQMGNDKSIKCEQNLGHDTMYWYKQDSKKFLKIMFSYNNKELIINETVPNRFSPKSPDKAHLNLHINSLELGDSAVYFCASSQGGNGYTFGSGTRLTVV.

V is TRBV30 and J is TRBJ2-7; D gene ambiguous. This CDR3 has 13 amino acids. Germline CDR1 and CDR2: GTSNPN and SVGIG (reference sequence). V was shortened by 1 base and J by 2 bases, with 9 bases between the two germline ends. This chain's CDR3 is CAWSANGPYEQYF. The DNA for the CDR3 is TGTGCCTGGAGTGCCAACGGACCCTACGAGCAGTACTTC.

The V call is TRBV27, the J call TRBJ2-3; 11 bases map to TRBD2. Per the germline V gene, CDR1 is MNHEY and CDR2 is SMNVEV (reference sequence). This CDR3 region has 16 residues. V lost 5 bases, J lost 2 bases, and 6 bases stayed unmatched. For the CDR3, the DNA is TGTGCCAGCAGTATGACTAGCGGGACCCCCACAGATACGCAGTATTTT. Residues: CASSMTSGTPTDTQYF.

This clonotype was recorded a few times. The genes are TRBV28 and TRBJ1-6; a weak D match, TRBD1 (5 bases). This CDR3 spans 15 amino acids. Germline V CDR1 and CDR2: MDHEN, SYDVKM. The V end was cut by 5 bases, the J end by 7 bases, with 15 bases between. The CDR3 reads CASSLRDEGNSPLHF. The CDR3 DNA sequence: TGTGCCAGCAGTCTCCGGGACGAAGGGAATTCACCCCTCCACTTT.

This clonotype was seen a few times. This chain uses TRBV4-1 with TRBJ2-1; 8 bases map to TRBD2. The J segment lost 6 bases and the V segment lost 4 bases, leaving 8 bases of the junction unmatched. The CDR3 extends over 15 amino acids. Germline V gene data show CDR1 as MGHRA and CDR2 as YSYEKL. The CDR3 coding sequence is TGCGCCAGCAGCCTAACGGGGGGGCTTCGCAATGAGCAGTTCTTC. This codes for CASSLTGGLRNEQFF.

The rearrangement uses TRBV3-1 and TRBJ2-7; 7 nucleotides match TRBD1. Germline V gene sequence: CDR1 LGHDT, CDR2 YNNKEL (reference sequence). The CDR3 runs to 16 residues. Germline trimming cut 4 bases from V and 2 bases from J; bases unmatched to any gene: 11. Here the CDR3 reads CASSRSLGQLTYEQYF. The CDR3 DNA follows: TGTGCCAGCAGCCGATCTTTGGGACAGTTAACCTACGAGCAGTACTTC.

The rearrangement links TRBV29-1 to TRBJ2-1; D possibly corresponds to TRBD2 (6 bases). The V gene lost 7 bases and the J gene lost 2 bases, with 12 bases spanning the gap. The CDR3 has 13 residues. The germline CDR1 and CDR2 sequences are SQVTM and ANQGSEA. The CDR3 region has the DNA TGCAGCGCCCTGGGCGGGACCTACAATGAGCAGTTCTTC. Its protein product is CSALGGTYNEQFF.

This clonotype has only a few counts. The chain couples TRBV10-3 to TRBJ2-6, with TRBD2 matching over 7 bases. CDR3 length equals 17 residues. CDR1 and CDR2 (germline): ENHRY, SYGVKD. Losses at the gene ends were 8 bases for V and 1 base for J; bases not matched to a gene: 11. The CDR3 here is CAIAAASGASGANVLTF. CDR3 coding DNA: TGTGCCATCGCGGCGGCTAGCGGAGCTTCTGGGGCCAACGTCCTGACTTTC.

In its sample, this clonotype was seen a few times. The rearrangement uses TRBV5-1 and TRBJ1-1; a weak D match, TRBD1 (5 bases). The CDR3 extends over 16 amino acids. Trimming removed 4 bases at V and 0 bases at J, with 16 bases between. Germline-derived CDR1 and CDR2 are SGHRS and YFSETQ. The CDR3 sequence is CASSPLVGGMNTEAFF. In nucleotides, the CDR3 is TGCGCCAGCAGCCCACTAGTGGGGGGGATGAACACTGAAGCTTTCTTT.

This clonotype came up many times. This chain uses TRBV29-1 with TRBJ1-2; tentatively, D is TRBD1 (6 bases). Trimming cost V 7 bases and J 3 bases, with 24 bases left between them. Germline V gene data show CDR1 as SQVTM and CDR2 as ANQGSEA. This CDR3 contains 16 residues. CDR3 loop: CSALGALPGTDYGYTF. The CDR3 DNA sequence: TGCAGCGCGCTGGGGGCCCTCCCGGGGACGGACTATGGCTACACCTTC.

A few counts support this clonotype. This sequence joins TRBV7-8 and TRBJ2-1, with 8 bases lining up with TRBD2. The J segment lost 3 bases and the V segment lost 2 bases, leaving 6 bases of the junction unmatched. The CDR3 loop spans 16 amino acids. Looked up from germline, CDR1 is SGHVS and CDR2 is FQNEAQ. Here the CDR3 DNA reads TGTGCCAGCAGCTTAACGTCCAGCGGGGGCTACAATGAGCAGTTCTTC. Translation: CASSLTSSGGYNEQFF.

A few counts support this clonotype. This rearrangement joins TRBV10-3 to TRBJ2-1; 11 bases align to TRBD2. CDR3 length: 21 amino acids. In germline, CDR1 is ENHRY, CDR2 SYGVKD. V dropped 4 bases and J dropped 0; count of bases not matched to a gene: 17. CDR3 sequence (DNA): TGTGCCATCAGTGTGGGTTTAGGTTTGCTAGCGGGAGGCCGCTCCTACAATGAGCAGTTCTTC. Protein product: CAISVGLGLLAGGRSYNEQFF.

The chain combines TRBV4-3 with TRBJ1-2; TRBD1 might be the D (5 bases). This CDR3 has 16 residues. Looked up from germline, CDR1 is LGHNA and CDR2 is YSLEER. The ends were cut back, 0 bases at V and 3 bases at J, with 14 bases in the middle. In DNA form, the CDR3 reads TGCGCCAGCAGCCAAGAGGGGGACCTTTCCCACTATGGCTACACCTTC. Its translation: CASSQEGDLSHYGYTF.

This sequence joins TRBV18 and TRBJ2-1; TRBD2 aligns across 8 bases. Germline values: CDR1 KGHSH, CDR2 LQKENI. The CDR3 loop spans 15 amino acids. J gave up 9 bases and V 0 bases, and 7 bases lay outside the gene matches. CDR3 in amino acids: CASSPPSGSVSEQFF. CDR3 nucleotides: TGTGCCAGCTCACCACCAAGCGGGAGTGTGAGTGAGCAGTTCTTC.

This clonotype was counted between two and nine times. The J gene is TRBJ2-5, the V gene TRBV4-2; 9 bases map to TRBD2. The CDR3 totals 17 residues. The germline V gene encodes CDR1 LGHNA and CDR2 YNFKEQ. The J segment lost 5 bases and the V segment lost 4 bases, leaving 14 bases of the junction unmatched. The CDR3 here is CASSRSPPGLASETQYF. CDR3 DNA: TGTGCCAGCAGCCGATCACCTCCGGGACTAGCTTCGGAGACCCAGTACTTC.